One sample yielded the 14 T cell receptor beta chains listed below, sequenced in a study of blood T cell repertoires in COVID-19. TCRdb's table, derived via immunoSEQ multiplex PCR, lists solely in-frame clones and lacks some. The table shows 250,000 or so clones, with 88% occurring only once. Sequencing input: peripheral blood. The source of these receptors is a woman aged 30 to 39 with acute or convalescent COVID-19.

The chain combines TRBV6-1 with TRBJ1-1, with D possibly matching TRBD1 (6 bases). With 2 bases removed from V and 4 bases from J, the gap between germline ends came to 17 bases. Germline CDR1 reads MNHNS; CDR2 reads SASEGT. The CDR3 runs 16 residues. CDR3 in DNA: TGTGCCAGCAGTGAAAGGTTCGGGGGGGGGCCCACTGAAGCTTTCTTT. Residues: CASSERFGGGPTEAFF.

V usage is TRBV10-3 and J usage is TRBJ2-5, with D perhaps TRBD2 (5 bases). V lost 10 bases and J lost 5, with 17 bases in between. Germline loops: CDR1 ENHRY, CDR2 SYGVKD. CDR3 length: 13 residues. As DNA, the CDR3 is TGTGCCACCACGTCCGGGATTGGCGAGACCCAGTACTTC. It codes for CATTSGIGETQYF.

The chain combines TRBV19 with TRBJ1-1; D unresolved. The CDR3 is made up of 13 amino acids. Germline loops: CDR1 LNHDA, CDR2 SQIVND (reference sequence). Trimming left V 3 bases short and J 1 base short, with 6 bases between. CDR3 in DNA: TGTGCCAGTAGTATTGTAGAGAACACTGAAGCTTTCTTT. Amino acid sequence: CASSIVENTEAFF.

V is TRBV7-9 and J is TRBJ2-5; maybe TRBD2 (7 bases). Per the germline V gene, CDR1 is SEHNR and CDR2 is FQNEAQ (reference sequence). V was shortened by 3 bases and J by 4 bases, with 18 bases between the two germline ends. The CDR3 has 16 residues. CDR3 bases: TGTGCCAGCAGCTTTCGAGTGGGGGGGCGCGGAGAGACCCAGTACTTC. Encoded protein: CASSFRVGGRGETQYF.

The rearrangement uses TRBV7-8 and TRBJ1-5; 7 nucleotides agree with TRBD1. Germline V gives CDR1 SGHVS, CDR2 FQNEAQ. The ends lost 5 bases at V and 7 bases at J; junction bases unmatched: 5. This CDR3 is built from 13 residues. The CDR3, as DNA: TGTGCCAGCAGCCAAGACAGGGTCCAGCCCCAGCATTTT. Amino acid sequence: CASSQDRVQPQHF.

The rearrangement joins TRBV11-2 to TRBJ1-2; 10 positions match TRBD1. J lost 3 bases, V lost 0 bases, and 10 bases had no gene match. Germline-derived CDR1 and CDR2 are SGHAT and FQNNGV. This CDR3 contains 18 residues. In DNA, the CDR3 is TGTGCCAGCAGCTTAGATGCCCTGGTAGGGACAGGGGACTATGGCTACACCTTC. Protein sequence: CASSLDALVGTGDYGYTF. Full variable domain (rest looked up from reference TRBV11-2 and TRBJ1-2): EAGVAQSPRYKIIEKRQSVAFWCNPISGHATLYWYQQILGQGPKLLIQFQNNGVVDDSQLPKDRFSAERLKGVDSTLKIQPAKLEDSAVYLCASSLDALVGTGDYGYTFGSGTRLTVV.

CDR3 sequence (DNA): TGTGCCAGCAGCCTTGGACAGGGGAGTCTTGAGCAGTTCTTC. Translated, it gives CASSLGQGSLEQFF. The chain uses TRBV3-1 (or the pseudogene TRBV3-2) and TRBJ2-1; 9 bases are a match to TRBD1. Germline-derived CDR1 and CDR2 are LGHDT and YNNKEL (reference sequence). This CDR3 is 14 amino acids long. J lost 9 bases, V lost 4 bases, and 7 bases had no gene match.

The V call is TRBV6-6, the J call TRBJ1-3, with 7 bases aligning to TRBD1. CDR3 size: 17 residues. With 5 bases clipped from V and 9 bases from J, the junction kept 19 bases outside the gene matches. CDR1 and CDR2 from the germline V gene are MNHNY and SVGAGI (reference sequence). The CDR3 DNA is TGTGCCAGCAGTCAAACTTCACCCGGGGGACAGAGGAGCACCATATATTTT. Amino acid sequence: CASSQTSPGGQRSTIYF.

This clone has only one observation. The genes are TRBV3-1 (or the pseudogene TRBV3-2) and TRBJ2-3; 9 bases match TRBD2. CDR1 is LGHDT, CDR2 YNNKEL, per germline (reference sequence). CDR3 size: 15 residues. V was pared by 2 bases and J by 4 bases, with 4 bases of the junction left unmatched. CDR3 nucleotide sequence: TGTGCCAGCAGCCAATGGGGCGGGAGGGCAGATACGCAGTATTTT. This translates into CASSQWGGRADTQYF.

This rearrangement joins TRBV9 to TRBJ2-7; 10 bases map to TRBD1. V trimming: 4 bases; J trimming: 4 bases; junction bases outside the gene matches: 11. The CDR3 is 16 residues long. The germline V gene has CDR1 SGDLS and CDR2 YYNGEE. The CDR3 bases are TGTGCCAGCAGCTCAGCCGGGGGGACAGGGGTTTACGAGCAGTACTTC. Translating it yields CASSSAGGTGVYEQYF.

The J gene is TRBJ2-2, the V gene TRBV6-5, with TRBD2 matching over 8 bases. Germline-derived CDR1 and CDR2 are MNHEY and SVGAGI. The ends lost 6 bases at V and 4 bases at J; junction bases unmatched: 4. This CDR3 spans 14 amino acids. The CDR3 DNA reads TGTGCCAGCAGCGTCGCGGGAGGCACCGGGGAGCTGTTTTTT. Amino acid sequence: CASSVAGGTGELFF.

The chain employs TRBV7-7 and TRBJ2-1; 9 nucleotides align to TRBD2. CDR1 SSHAT and CDR2 FNYEAQ come from the germline V gene (reference sequence). V shed 1 base, J shed 4 bases, and the junction held 2 bases outside the gene matches. The CDR3 has 15 amino acids. The CDR3: CASSLGLAGYNEQFF. For the CDR3, the DNA is TGTGCCAGCAGCTTAGGTCTAGCGGGATACAATGAGCAGTTCTTC. Variable domain in full (rest from reference TRBV7-7 and TRBJ2-1): GAGVSQSPRYKVTKRGQDVTLRCDPISSHATLYWYQQALGQGPEFLTYFNYEAQPDKSGLPSDRFSAERPEGSISTLTIQRTEQRDSAMYRCASSLGLAGYNEQFFGPGTRLTVL.

The chain employs TRBV3-1 (or the pseudogene TRBV3-2) and TRBJ1-2; D may be TRBD1 (5 bases). There are 14 residues in the CDR3. Trimming took off 0 bases at V and 8 bases at J, with 13 bases between the two ends. The germline V gene encodes CDR1 LGHDT and CDR2 YNNKEL (reference sequence). CDR3 DNA: TGTGCCAGCAGCCAAGATCAAGGGGCTGGAGGCTACACCTTC. Amino acid sequence: CASSQDQGAGGYTF.

V usage is TRBV6-6 and J usage is TRBJ1-6; D may be TRBD1 (6 bases). The CDR3 is 13 amino acids. Germline loops: CDR1 MNHNY, CDR2 SVGAGI (reference sequence). The germline V and J ends were trimmed by 8 bases and 10 bases, with 15 bases remaining between them. For the CDR3, the DNA is TGTGCCAGCCTTACAACCGGACAGTCACCCCTCCACTTT. Translation: CASLTTGQSPLHF.